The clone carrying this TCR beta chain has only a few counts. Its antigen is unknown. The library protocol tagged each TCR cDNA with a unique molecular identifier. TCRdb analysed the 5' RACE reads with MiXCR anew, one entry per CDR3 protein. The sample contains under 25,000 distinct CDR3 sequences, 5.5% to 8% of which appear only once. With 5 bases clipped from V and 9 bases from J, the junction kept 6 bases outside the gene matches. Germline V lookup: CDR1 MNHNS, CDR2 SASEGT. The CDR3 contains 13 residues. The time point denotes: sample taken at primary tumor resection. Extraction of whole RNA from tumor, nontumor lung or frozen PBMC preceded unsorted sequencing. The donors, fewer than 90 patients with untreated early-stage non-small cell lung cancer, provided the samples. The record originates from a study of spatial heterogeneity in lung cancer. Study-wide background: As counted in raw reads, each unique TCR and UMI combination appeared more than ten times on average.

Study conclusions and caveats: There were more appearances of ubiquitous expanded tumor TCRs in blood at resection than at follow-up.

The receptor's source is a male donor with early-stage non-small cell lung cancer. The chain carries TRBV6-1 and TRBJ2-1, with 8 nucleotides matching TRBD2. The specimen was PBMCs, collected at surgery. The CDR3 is CASSPYREGEQFF. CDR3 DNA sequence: TGTGCCAGCAGTCCCTATCGGGAGGGTGAGCAGTTCTTC.